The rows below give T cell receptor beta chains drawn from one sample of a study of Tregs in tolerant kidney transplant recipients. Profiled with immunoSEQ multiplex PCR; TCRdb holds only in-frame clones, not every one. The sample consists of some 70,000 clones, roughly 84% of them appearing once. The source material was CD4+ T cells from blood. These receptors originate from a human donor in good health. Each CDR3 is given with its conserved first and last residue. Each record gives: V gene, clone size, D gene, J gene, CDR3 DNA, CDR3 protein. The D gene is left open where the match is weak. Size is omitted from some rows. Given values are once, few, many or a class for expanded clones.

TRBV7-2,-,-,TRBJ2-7,TGTACCAGCAGCTTAGTAAGGCCGTGGCAGGGTGCCCCCTACGAGCAGTACTTC,CTSSLVRPWQGAPYEQYF
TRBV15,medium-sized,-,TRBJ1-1,TGTGCCACCAGCAGAGATACAGCCGGCACTGAAGCTTTCTTT,CATSRDTAGTEAFF
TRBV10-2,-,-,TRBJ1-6,TGCGCCAGCAGCTCCGCTAATTCACCCCTCCACTTT,CASSSANSPLHF
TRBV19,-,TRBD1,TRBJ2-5,TGTGCCAGTAGTATAGGACGGACAGGGGTGCCGGAGACCCAGTACTTC,CASSIGRTGVPETQYF
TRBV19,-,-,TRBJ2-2,TGTGCCAGTAGTATTATGAGGGGTCCCGGGGAGCTGTTTTTT,CASSIMRGPGELFF
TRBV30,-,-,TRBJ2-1,TGTGCCTGGAGTGCCCCCCCGGTCCAGGAAAGGTTCTTC,CAWSAPPVQERFF
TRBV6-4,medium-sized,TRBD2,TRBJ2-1,TGTGCCAGCAGTGCTGGCGGGAGGGGAGGGTCGGAGCAGTTCTTC,CASSAGGRGGSEQFF
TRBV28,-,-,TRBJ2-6,TGTGCCAGCATTGCTGGGGCCAACGTCCTGACTTTC,CASIAGANVLTF
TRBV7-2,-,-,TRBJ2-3,TGTGCCAGCAGCTTAGGCGGCAGACCCACAGATACGCAGTATTTT,CASSLGGRPTDTQYF
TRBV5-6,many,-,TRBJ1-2,TGTGCCAGCAGCCTTTCAGGGGGCTACACCTTC,CASSLSGGYTF
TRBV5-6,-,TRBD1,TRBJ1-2,TGTGCCAGCAGCCGCAGGGGACAGGGCTACACCTTC,CASSRRGQGYTF
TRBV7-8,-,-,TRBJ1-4,TGTGCCAGCAGCTTAGAGAGTCCCTCTGGAAAACTGTTTTTT,CASSLESPSGKLFF
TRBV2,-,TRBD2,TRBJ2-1,TGTGCCAGCAGAGGGACTAGTTTGTGGGGTAATGAGCAGTTCTTC,CASRGTSLWGNEQFF
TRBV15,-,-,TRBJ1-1,TGTGCCACCAGCAGAGACCGGACTGCTGGATCTGAAGCTTTCTTT,CATSRDRTAGSEAFF
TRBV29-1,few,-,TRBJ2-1,TGCAGCGCCCTCGGAGGAGAGCTATCCTACAATGAGCAGTTCTTC,CSALGGELSYNEQFF
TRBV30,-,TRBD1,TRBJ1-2,TGTGCCTGGGGGACAGGAGCTAACTATGGCTACACCTTC,CAWGTGANYGYTF
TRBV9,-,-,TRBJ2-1,TGTGCCAGCAGCGTAGGAGGGGGGCAGGGCAATGAGCAGTTCTTC,CASSVGGGQGNEQFF
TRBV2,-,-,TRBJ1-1,TGTGCCAGCAGGGGTCCAGCTCTGAGCACTGAAGCTTTCTTT,CASRGPALSTEAFF
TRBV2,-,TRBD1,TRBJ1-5,TGTGCCAGCACAGACAGGGGGTACCAGCCCCAGCATTTT,CASTDRGYQPQHF
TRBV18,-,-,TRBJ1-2,TGTGCCAGCTCATCCACGGGGGATTATGGCTACACCTTC,CASSSTGDYGYTF
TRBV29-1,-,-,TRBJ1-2,TGCAGCGTTGAAGGAGGGAGATATGGCTACACCTTC,CSVEGGRYGYTF
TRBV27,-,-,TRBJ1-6,TGTGCCAGCAGACTCGCAGGGGTGGCAGGTTCACCCCTCCACTTT,CASRLAGVAGSPLHF
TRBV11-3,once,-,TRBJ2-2,TGTGCCAGCAGTTGGGATGACACCGGGGAGCTGTTTTTT,CASSWDDTGELFF
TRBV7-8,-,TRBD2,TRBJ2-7,TGTGCCAGCAGCCCTAGGCTAGCGGGGGCCGGGAGTAGATACGAGCAGTACTTC,CASSPRLAGAGSRYEQYF